The 14 T cell receptor beta chains below come from one sample, sequenced in a study of blood T cell repertoires in COVID-19. Assay used: immunoSEQ multiplex PCR; TCRdb lists only in-frame clones, some missing. Among approximately 290,000 clones listed, about 90% were seen once. Specimen: peripheral blood. These receptors all stem from a man aged 18 to 35 with active or convalescent COVID-19.

This clone appeared a few times. The chain employs TRBV4-3 and TRBJ2-6; D may be TRBD1 (5 bases). The CDR3 spans 18 residues. V lost 1 base to trimming and J lost 0 bases, with 13 bases between them. Germline V lookup: CDR1 LGHNA, CDR2 YSLEER. The CDR3 DNA is TGCGCCAGCAGCCAAGCCAGGGCCGTTTCCTCTGGGGCCAACGTCCTGACTTTC. It codes for CASSQARAVSSGANVLTF.

This CDR3 reads CASSEGDSYNEQFF. The CDR3 DNA reads as TGTGCCAGCAGCGAGGGGGACTCCTACAATGAGCAGTTCTTC. The chain joins TRBV5-6 to TRBJ2-1; weak D call: TRBD1 (6 bases). V was trimmed by 4 bases and J by 0 bases, leaving 8 bases between them. Germline V gene lookup returns CDR1 SGHDT and CDR2 YYEEEE. There are 14 residues in the CDR3.

J is TRBJ1-4 and V is TRBV7-8; TRBD1 agrees at 10 bases. The CDR3 has 16 amino acids. Germline loops: CDR1 SGHVS, CDR2 FQNEAQ. After removal of 6 bases from V and 1 base from J, the junction contained 5 bases not matched to a gene. The CDR3 DNA is TGTGCCAGCAGGAGACAGGGGGCGGGAACTAATGAAAAACTGTTTTTT. Amino acid sequence: CASRRQGAGTNEKLFF.

The chain couples TRBV5-5 to TRBJ2-2, with D hard to call. The CDR3 totals 16 residues. Germline-derived CDR1 and CDR2 are SGHKS and YYEKEE (reference sequence). Trimming removed 0 bases from V and 0 bases from J, with 9 bases in between. The CDR3 loop reads CASSLERTSNTGELFF. CDR3 DNA sequence: TGTGCCAGCAGCTTGGAACGTACATCGAACACCGGGGAGCTGTTTTTT.

V gene TRBV5-1 combines with J gene TRBJ2-1; 7 nucleotides match TRBD2. The V gene end was trimmed by 4 bases and the J gene end by 0 bases; junction bases not matched to a gene: 4. The CDR3 consists of 15 residues. The germline CDR1 and CDR2 sequences are SGHRS and YFSETQ. CDR3 in amino acids: CASSLGLVSYNEQFF. CDR3 sequence (DNA): TGCGCCAGCAGCCTAGGACTAGTCTCCTACAATGAGCAGTTCTTC.

This chain uses TRBV18 with TRBJ1-4; D is possibly TRBD1 (5 bases). V gave up 0 bases and J gave up 3 bases, with 8 bases separating them. The CDR3 is 15 residues long. Per germline, CDR1 KGHSH and CDR2 LQKENI. CDR3 amino acids: CASSPPAGANEKLFF. In DNA, the CDR3 is TGTGCCAGCTCACCACCGGCGGGGGCTAATGAAAAACTGTTTTTT.

A single count supports this clone. V and J are TRBV9 and TRBJ1-2; 7 nucleotides line up with TRBD1. This CDR3 spans 15 amino acids. V shed 0 bases and J 5 bases; nucleotides not matched to a gene: 7. Germline loops: CDR1 SGDLS, CDR2 YYNGEE. The CDR3 sequence: CASSVEEGARYGYTF. CDR3 nucleotide sequence: TGTGCCAGCAGCGTAGAAGAGGGGGCAAGGTATGGCTACACCTTC.

The gene calls are TRBV5-1 and TRBJ2-3, with TRBD2 matching 10 bases. The CDR3 consists of 15 residues. V shed 4 bases and J 6 bases; nucleotides not matched to a gene: 8. The germline V gene encodes CDR1 SGHRS and CDR2 YFSETQ. In nucleotides, the CDR3 is TGCGCCAGCAGCCCCAGCGGGGGGGCGCCTGATACGCAGTATTTT. As protein: CASSPSGGAPDTQYF.

The V call is TRBV18, the J call TRBJ1-2, with 9 bases aligning to TRBD1. V shed 5 bases and J 3 bases; nucleotides not matched to a gene: 19. The CDR3 extends over 19 amino acids. Germline CDR1 is KGHSH and CDR2 is LQKENI. CDR3 protein: CASSTAPFDRGGLHYGYTF. The CDR3 DNA is TGTGCCAGCTCAACCGCACCTTTCGACAGGGGGGGACTTCACTATGGCTACACCTTC.

The chain is built from TRBV10-2 and TRBJ1-1; D not resolved. Germline CDR1 and CDR2: WSHSY and SAAADI. With 0 bases removed from V and 8 bases from J, the gap between germline ends came to 7 bases. The CDR3 sequence is 12 residues long. The CDR3 coding sequence is TGCGCCAGCAGTGAGTCCGACTACGAAGCTTTCTTT. Residues: CASSESDYEAFF.

The chain has TRBV6-2 or TRBV6-3 and TRBJ1-2; 7 nucleotides align to TRBD1. Germline V CDR1 and CDR2: MNHEY, SVGEGT. With V trimmed by 5 bases and J by 4 bases, 4 bases remained unmatched. The CDR3 extends over 13 amino acids. This CDR3 is CASSHDRAYGYTF. In nucleotides, the CDR3 is TGTGCCAGCAGTCACGACAGGGCCTATGGCTACACCTTC.

The chain carries TRBV5-1 and TRBJ2-7, with no clear D. V was pared by 6 bases and J by 2 bases, with 12 bases between. Germline values: CDR1 SGHRS, CDR2 YFSETQ. This CDR3 is built from 13 residues. This chain's CDR3 is CASTSYRTYEQYF. The CDR3 DNA reads as TGCGCCAGCACGAGCTACCGTACCTACGAGCAGTACTTC.

The rearrangement joins TRBV2 to TRBJ2-2, with TRBD2 matching 10 bases. This CDR3 contains 15 residues. CDR1 and CDR2 from the germline V gene are SNHLY and FYNNEI. The ends lost 4 bases at V and 5 bases at J; junction bases unmatched: 4. CDR3 residues: CASSGLAGWTGELFF. CDR3 DNA sequence: TGTGCCAGCAGTGGACTAGCGGGTTGGACCGGGGAGCTGTTTTTT.

The CDR3 sequence is CASSFRTAANYGYTF. CDR3 bases: TGTGCCAGCAGCTTTAGGACTGCTGCTAACTATGGCTACACCTTC. The J gene is TRBJ1-2, the V gene TRBV7-9; D gene ambiguous. The CDR3 consists of 15 residues. V shed 3 bases and J shed 0 bases, with 11 bases lying between them. CDR1 is SEHNR, CDR2 FQNEAQ, per germline (reference sequence).